The present TCR beta chain was sequenced within a study of blood T cells in healthy people across ages. Samples had at least 6 million PBMCs isolated from them. Study-level results: Donor CMV status, an unknown factor, possibly confounded changes in expanded clonotypes.

Notes on this clonotype: Its target is not known.

J was trimmed by 9 bases and V by 0 bases; bases with no gene match: 4. This CDR3 region has 14 residues. Germline CDR1 reads SGHRS; CDR2 reads YFSETQ. Sample-barcoded 5' priming and a J-beta primer mix drove a second PCR of 7 to 11 cycles. TCRdb re-derived calls from the 5' RACE reads in MiXCR, one entry per CDR3 protein. The sample has around 1.7 million distinct CDR3 sequences, 28% seen once; the top ten hold around 7.7%. The chain couples TRBV5-1 to TRBJ2-1, with 9 bases fitting TRBD2. The sequence derives from a woman in her 30s in good health. Specimen: blood. DNA for the CDR3: TGCGCCAGCAGCTTGGGCATTAGCGGGAGTGAGCAGTTCTTC. As protein: CASSLGISGSEQFF.